These T cell receptor beta chains were read from a single sample in a study of T cells in Graves' hyperthyroidism and ophthalmopathy. TCRdb independently ran MiXCR on the multiplex PCR reads; one entry per CDR3 protein. The sample carries roughly 420,000 distinct CDR3 sequences, around 14% recorded once. Sequenced input: blood. These receptors were collected from a woman younger than 35 with Graves' hyperthyroidism. Each CDR3 is given with its conserved first and last residue. Each record gives: V gene, CDR3 protein.

v_call: TRBV29-1; cdr3_aa: CSAGPAQETQYF
v_call: TRBV20-1; cdr3_aa: CSARVMWELSYNEQFF
v_call: TRBV24-1; cdr3_aa: CATSDLGQGSSYNEQFF
v_call: TRBV12-3/TRBV12-4; cdr3_aa: CASSLGLGISTDTQYF
v_call: TRBV7-3; cdr3_aa: CASTFGGAGYNEQFF
v_call: TRBV28; cdr3_aa: CASSSPGTGSYNEQFF
v_call: TRBV5-1; cdr3_aa: CASRVATGGETQYF
v_call: TRBV10-3; cdr3_aa: CAISGGGQGGDTQYF
v_call: TRBV11-2; cdr3_aa: CASSLDPEAYPYF
v_call: TRBV12-3/TRBV12-4; cdr3_aa: CASSEQGGTYEQYF
v_call: TRBV7-6; cdr3_aa: CASSLQGSPYEQYF
v_call: TRBV4-3; cdr3_aa: CASSQDQAGSATNEKLFF
v_call: TRBV20-1; cdr3_aa: CSASREETQYF
v_call: TRBV6-1; cdr3_aa: CASTAGLRWGYTF
v_call: TRBV6-5; cdr3_aa: CASSYVGSYGYTF
v_call: TRBV6-2/TRBV6-3; cdr3_aa: CASSYSTRGRETQYF
v_call: TRBV28; cdr3_aa: CASSISTGIYEQYF
v_call: TRBV12-3/TRBV12-4; cdr3_aa: CAGSQDRGTEAFF
v_call: TRBV10-2; cdr3_aa: CASRGAGDYYGYTF
v_call: TRBV12-3/TRBV12-4; cdr3_aa: CASRILAGGITDTQYF
v_call: TRBV7-2; cdr3_aa: CASNLQGGDTGELFF
v_call: TRBV7-6; cdr3_aa: CASSLKGRPKETQYF
v_call: TRBV7-8; cdr3_aa: CASRQTSGTTPNEQYF
v_call: TRBV5-4; cdr3_aa: CASSSPGNNEQFF
v_call: TRBV27; cdr3_aa: CASSRFGSGSGEQYF
v_call: TRBV11-2; cdr3_aa: CASSTGQDLQETQYF
v_call: TRBV5-1; cdr3_aa: CASSGGPLIDSYEQYF
v_call: TRBV6-5; cdr3_aa: CASSYSRLGYEQYF
v_call: TRBV18; cdr3_aa: CASSPPQGKTQYF
v_call: TRBV7-2; cdr3_aa: CASSGRTGFVQAFF
v_call: TRBV25-1; cdr3_aa: CASSGQGYEQYF
v_call: TRBV10-3; cdr3_aa: CAISESIQVSPYEQYF
v_call: TRBV9; cdr3_aa: CASSVATRALANEQFF
v_call: TRBV7-8; cdr3_aa: CASSLEGLAGGSYEQYF
v_call: TRBV7-6; cdr3_aa: CASLTRTDTQYF